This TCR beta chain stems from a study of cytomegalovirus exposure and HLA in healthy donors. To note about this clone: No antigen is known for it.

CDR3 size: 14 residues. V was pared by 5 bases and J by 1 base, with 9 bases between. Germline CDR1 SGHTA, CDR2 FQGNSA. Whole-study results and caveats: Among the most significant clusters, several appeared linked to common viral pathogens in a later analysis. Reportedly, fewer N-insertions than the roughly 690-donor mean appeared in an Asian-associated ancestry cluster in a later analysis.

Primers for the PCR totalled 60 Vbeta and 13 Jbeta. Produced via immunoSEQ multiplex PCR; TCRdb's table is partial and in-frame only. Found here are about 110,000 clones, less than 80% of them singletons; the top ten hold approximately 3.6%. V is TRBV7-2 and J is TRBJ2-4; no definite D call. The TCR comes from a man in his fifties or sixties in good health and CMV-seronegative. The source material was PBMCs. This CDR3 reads CASSHMEAKNIQYF. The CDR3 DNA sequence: TGTGCCAGCAGCCATATGGAGGCCAAAAACATTCAGTACTTC.